The 10 T cell receptor beta chains presented below share a single source sample, sequenced in a study of low-dose radiotherapy and immunotherapy resistance in tumors. Alpha and beta chains were covered, as first-strand cDNA relied on TRAV- and TRBV-specific primers. With a V-primer adapter and a constant-region primer, TCRs were amplified for around 21 PCR cycles. TCRdb reprocessed the reads with MiXCR, giving one entry per CDR3 protein. Among 9,500 to 10,000 distinct CDR3 sequences, about 68% were seen once, and the ten largest hold around 1.5%. These receptors were collected from a human donor with advanced metastatic prostate, ovarian, gallbladder or colorectal cancer (not recorded which). This table probably holds off-target reads from a library built for another chain.

The CDR3 protein is CSADAPAPSAEAFF. In DNA, the CDR3 is TGCAGCGCAGATGCCCCGGCCCCATCGGCTGAAGCTTTCTTT. The gene calls are TRBV29-1 and TRBJ1-1; D remains ambiguous. Germline loops: CDR1 SQVTM, CDR2 ANQGSEA. V was pared by 7 bases and J by 6 bases, with 21 bases between. The CDR3 runs to 14 residues.

V and J are TRBV18 and TRBJ1-5; D not certain. V lost 3 bases to trimming and J lost 0 bases, with 12 bases between them. CDR1 is KGHSH and CDR2 is LQKENI in the germline V gene. The CDR3 runs 16 residues. The CDR3 DNA reads as TGTGCCAGCTCACCTGAGGACCTTTATAGCAATCAGCCCCAGCATTTT. Residues: CASSPEDLYSNQPQHF. The full variable domain, in which reference TRBV18 and TRBJ1-5 provide the parts outside the CDR3, is NAGVMQNPRHLVRRRGQEARLRCSPMKGHSHVYWYRQLPEEGLKFMVYLQKENIIDESGMPKERFSAEFPKEGPSILRIQQVVRGDSAAYFCASSPEDLYSNQPQHFGDGTRLSIL.

CDR3 nucleotides: TGTGCCAGCCATGAGACGTTCTCTGGAAACACCATATATTTT. This encodes CASHETFSGNTIYF. This rearrangement joins TRBV28 to TRBJ1-3; unclear D gene. This CDR3 has 14 amino acids. Germline CDR1 and CDR2: MDHEN and SYDVKM. V lost 8 bases and J lost 0, with 11 bases in between.

The chain combines TRBV28 with TRBJ1-5, with 10 bases lining up with TRBD1. After removal of 4 bases from V and 6 bases from J, the junction contained 15 bases not matched to a gene. Per germline, CDR1 MDHEN and CDR2 SYDVKM. The CDR3 runs 18 residues. The CDR3 coding sequence is TGTGCCAGCAGTTCCCCGGGACAGGGGTCCGACATTGGTCAGCCCCAGCATTTT. This codes for CASSSPGQGSDIGQPQHF.

V gene TRBV7-6 combines with J gene TRBJ2-1, with a weak D call TRBD1 (5 bases). The CDR3 consists of 11 residues. The V end lost 5 bases, the J end lost 6 bases, and 5 bases lay between the germline ends. Germline CDR1 is SGHVS and CDR2 is FNYEAQ. CDR3 in DNA: TGTGCCAGCAGCCAGGGCAATGAGCAGTTCTTC. It specifies CASSQGNEQFF.

The chain couples TRBV28 to TRBJ1-2; tentative D call: TRBD1 (6 bases). The V gene's germline CDR1 is MDHEN and CDR2 SYDVKM. This CDR3 is built from 14 residues. Trimming pared 4 bases from V and 5 bases from J, leaving 14 bases between. The CDR3 reads CASSYPDRFYGYTF. In nucleotides, the CDR3 is TGTGCCAGCAGTTACCCTGACAGGTTTTATGGCTACACCTTC.

This clonotype was picked up one time. This chain's CDR3 is CASSADRDGEKLFF. The CDR3 coding sequence is TGTGCCAGCAGCGCCGACAGGGATGGTGAAAAACTGTTTTTT. This chain connects TRBV5-8 to TRBJ1-4; TRBD1 matches 7 bases. V gave up 4 bases and J gave up 7 bases; unmatched junction bases: 7. CDR3 length equals 14 residues. Germline V gene data show CDR1 as SGHTS and CDR2 as YDEGEE.

The chain carries TRBV29-1 and TRBJ2-2; perhaps TRBD2 as D (6 bases). The CDR3 extends over 13 amino acids. Trimming took 4 bases from V and 5 from J, leaving 11 bases between them. Germline CDR1 SQVTM, CDR2 ANQGSEA. CDR3 nucleotide sequence: TGCAGCGTTGTTAGGCGGGGTACCGGGGAGCTGTTTTTT. Translating gives CSVVRRGTGELFF.

This chain connects TRBV5-1 to TRBJ2-2; TRBD2 matches 7 bases. This CDR3 is built from 16 residues. The germline V gene has CDR1 SGHRS and CDR2 YFSETQ. J lost 4 bases, V lost 3 bases, and 9 bases had no gene match. The CDR3: CASSSRTSGGTGELFF. CDR3 bases: TGCGCCAGCAGCTCGCGGACTAGTGGGGGCACCGGGGAGCTGTTTTTT.

This chain joins TRBV20-1 and TRBJ2-7; D not certain. Germline V gene sequence: CDR1 DFQATT, CDR2 SNEGSKA (reference sequence). The ends were cut back, 0 bases at V and 5 bases at J, with 8 bases in the middle. The CDR3 runs to 12 residues. CDR3 bases: TGCAGTGCTAGAGATTTACTCGACGAGCAGTACTTC. It translates to CSARDLLDEQYF.